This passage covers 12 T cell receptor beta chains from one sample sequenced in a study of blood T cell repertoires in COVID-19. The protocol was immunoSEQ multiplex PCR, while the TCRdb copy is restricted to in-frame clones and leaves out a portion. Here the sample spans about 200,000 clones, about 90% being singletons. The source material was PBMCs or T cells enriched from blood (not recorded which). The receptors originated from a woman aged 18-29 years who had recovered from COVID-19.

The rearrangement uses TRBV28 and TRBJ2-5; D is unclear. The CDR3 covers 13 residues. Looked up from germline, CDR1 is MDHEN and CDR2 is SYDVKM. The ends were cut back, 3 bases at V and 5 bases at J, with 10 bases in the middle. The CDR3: CASSFGARETQYF. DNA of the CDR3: TGTGCCAGCAGTTTTGGAGCGAGGGAGACCCAGTACTTC.

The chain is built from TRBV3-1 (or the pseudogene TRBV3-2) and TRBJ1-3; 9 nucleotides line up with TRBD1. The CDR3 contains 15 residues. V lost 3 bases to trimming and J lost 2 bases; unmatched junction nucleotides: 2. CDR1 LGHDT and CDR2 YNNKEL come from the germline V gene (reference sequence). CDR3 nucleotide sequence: TGTGCCAGCAGCCAGGGGACAGGGACTGGAAACACCATATATTTT. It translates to CASSQGTGTGNTIYF.

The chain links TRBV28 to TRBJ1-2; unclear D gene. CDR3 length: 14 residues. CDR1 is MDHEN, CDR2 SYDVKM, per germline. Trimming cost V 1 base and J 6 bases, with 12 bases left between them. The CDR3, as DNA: TGTGCCAGCAGTTTATCAGTCTCTAGAGATGGCTACACCTTC. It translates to CASSLSVSRDGYTF.

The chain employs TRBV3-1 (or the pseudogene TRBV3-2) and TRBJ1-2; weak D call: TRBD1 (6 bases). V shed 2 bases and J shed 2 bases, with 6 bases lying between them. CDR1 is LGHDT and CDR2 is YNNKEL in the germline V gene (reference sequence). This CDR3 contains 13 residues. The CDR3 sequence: CASSQQGNYGYTF. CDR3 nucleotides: TGTGCCAGCAGCCAACAGGGGAACTATGGCTACACCTTC.

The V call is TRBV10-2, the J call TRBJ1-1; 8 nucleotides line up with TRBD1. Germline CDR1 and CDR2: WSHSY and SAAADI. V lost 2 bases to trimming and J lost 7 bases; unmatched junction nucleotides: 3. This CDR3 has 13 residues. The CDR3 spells CASSEGTGVEAFF. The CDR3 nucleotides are TGCGCCAGCAGTGAGGGGACAGGTGTTGAAGCTTTCTTT.

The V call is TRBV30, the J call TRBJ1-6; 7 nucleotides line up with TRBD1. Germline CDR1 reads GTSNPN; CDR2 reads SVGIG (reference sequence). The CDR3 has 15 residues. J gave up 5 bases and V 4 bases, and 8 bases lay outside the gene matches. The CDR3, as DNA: TGTGCCTGGACGCTCCCAGGGGGTAATAATTCACCCCTCCACTTT. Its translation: CAWTLPGGNNSPLHF.

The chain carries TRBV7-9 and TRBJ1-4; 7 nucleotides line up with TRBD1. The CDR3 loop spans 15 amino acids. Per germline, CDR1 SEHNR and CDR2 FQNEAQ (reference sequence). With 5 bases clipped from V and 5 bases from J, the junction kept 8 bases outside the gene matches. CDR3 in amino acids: CASSPAGQENEKLFF. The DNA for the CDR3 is TGTGCCAGCAGCCCCGCCGGACAGGAGAATGAAAAACTGTTTTTT.

DNA of the CDR3: TGTGCCACTCAGCGGGTCTTTAGCGGGGGGGCTTCAGAGACCCAGTACTTC. Amino acids: CATQRVFSGGASETQYF. The rearrangement links TRBV5-5 to TRBJ2-5; the match to TRBD2 covers 11 bases. Germline V gene sequence: CDR1 SGHKS, CDR2 YYEKEE (reference sequence). The ends lost 9 bases at V and 4 bases at J; junction bases unmatched: 17. This CDR3 region has 17 residues.

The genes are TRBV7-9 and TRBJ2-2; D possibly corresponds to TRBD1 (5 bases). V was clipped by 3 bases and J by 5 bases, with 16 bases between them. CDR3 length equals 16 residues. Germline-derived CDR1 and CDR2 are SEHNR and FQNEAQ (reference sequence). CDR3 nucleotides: TGTGCCAGCAGCTTTGCAGGGCCCCATGGGACCGGGGAGCTGTTTTTT. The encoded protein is CASSFAGPHGTGELFF.

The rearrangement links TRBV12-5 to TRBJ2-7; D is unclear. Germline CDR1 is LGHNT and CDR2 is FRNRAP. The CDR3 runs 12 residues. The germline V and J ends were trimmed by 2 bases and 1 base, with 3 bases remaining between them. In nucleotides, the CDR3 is TGTGCTAGTGGTTTGATATCCTACGAGCAGTACTTC. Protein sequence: CASGLISYEQYF.

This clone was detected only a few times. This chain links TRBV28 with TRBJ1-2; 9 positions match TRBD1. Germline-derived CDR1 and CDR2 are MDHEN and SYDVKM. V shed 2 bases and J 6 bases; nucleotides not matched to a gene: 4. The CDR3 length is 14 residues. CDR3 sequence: CASSLPRTGDGYTF. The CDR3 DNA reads TGTGCCAGCAGTTTACCGAGGACAGGGGATGGCTACACCTTC.

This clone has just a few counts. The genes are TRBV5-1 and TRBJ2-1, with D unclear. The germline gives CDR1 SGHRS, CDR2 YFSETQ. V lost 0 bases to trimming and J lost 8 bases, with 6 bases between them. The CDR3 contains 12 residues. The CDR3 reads CASSLDLYEQFF. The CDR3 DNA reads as TGCGCCAGCAGCTTGGATCTATATGAGCAGTTCTTC.